The 12 T cell receptor beta chains given below trace back to one sample, sequenced in a study of blood T cell repertoires in COVID-19 (dated by TCRdb to the early 2020s). Library method: the immunoSEQ multiplex PCR assay. In TCRdb, the immuneACCESS table is reduced to in-frame sequences with V and J assigned. These tables do not hold every clone; where another copy was compared, an unresolved V gene accounts for under half, and the others remain unexplained. The sample profile shows about 120,000 clones; about nine tenths of them were found once. Clones ranked in the top ten supply roughly 3.7% of the sample. The sequencing input was peripheral blood. All receptors come from a man in his forties or fifties with active COVID-19.

The rearrangement links TRBV7-9 to TRBJ1-6, with D perhaps matching TRBD1 (5 bases). The V end lost 4 bases, the J end lost 9 bases, and 16 bases lay between the germline ends. Germline lookup yields CDR1 SEHNR and CDR2 FQNEAQ (reference sequence). The CDR3 is 15 residues long. The CDR3 here is CASSSDMGIGSPLHF. CDR3 nucleotide sequence: TGTGCCAGCAGCTCGGACATGGGGATTGGTTCACCCCTCCACTTT.

In its sample, this clone was seen once. This chain connects TRBV5-4 to TRBJ1-6, with D possibly TRBD1 on 6 matching bases. The V end was cut by 2 bases, the J end by 10 bases, with 13 bases between. Germline CDR1 reads SGHNT; CDR2 reads YYREEE (reference sequence). This CDR3 region has 14 residues. CDR3 amino acids: CASSLRTVGSPLHF. CDR3 DNA: TGTGCCAGCAGCTTACGGACAGTGGGGTCACCCCTCCACTTT.

A few counts support this clone. CDR3 nucleotides: TGTGCCAGCAGCCCCCGACAGGGATCTGGCTACACCTTC. Translation gives CASSPRQGSGYTF. The chain recombines TRBV7-6 with TRBJ1-2; 7 positions agree with TRBD1. This CDR3 is 13 amino acids long. V shed 5 bases, J shed 7 bases, and the junction held 7 bases outside the gene matches. From germline, CDR1 is SGHVS and CDR2 FNYEAQ.

As to this clone: The same CDR3 is also encoded by other DNA sequences in this sample. This chain joins TRBV18 and TRBJ1-5; perhaps TRBD1 as D (5 bases). This CDR3 has 14 amino acids. Germline V gives CDR1 KGHSH, CDR2 LQKENI. V lost 3 bases and J lost 0, with 6 bases in between. The CDR3 spells CASSPQGSNQPQHF. CDR3 nucleotide sequence: TGTGCCAGCTCACCGCAGGGTAGCAATCAGCCCCAGCATTTT.

This chain links TRBV5-4 with TRBJ1-1; D ambiguous. The CDR3 extends over 13 amino acids. Germline V lookup: CDR1 SGHNT, CDR2 YYREEE (reference sequence). V was shortened by 7 bases and J by 6 bases, with 16 bases between the two germline ends. This chain's CDR3 is CASAGSQQPEAFF. CDR3 nucleotide sequence: TGTGCCAGCGCGGGGAGTCAACAGCCTGAAGCTTTCTTT.

The chain joins TRBV30 to TRBJ1-1, with 7 bases aligning to TRBD1. V was pared by 2 bases and J by 2 bases, with 2 bases of the junction left unmatched. Germline CDR1 GTSNPN, CDR2 SVGIG (reference sequence). This CDR3 has 13 residues. The CDR3: CAWSRQGNTEAFF. As DNA, the CDR3 is TGTGCCTGGAGTCGACAGGGCAACACTGAAGCTTTCTTT. The complete variable domain, with remaining parts taken from reference TRBV30 and TRBJ1-1, reads SQTIHQWPATLVQPVGSPLSLECTVEGTSNPNLYWYRQAAGRGLQLLFYSVGIGQISSEVPQNLSASRPQDRQFILSSKKLLLSDSGFYLCAWSRQGNTEAFFGQGTRLTVV.

The chain couples TRBV2 to TRBJ2-1; D is perhaps TRBD1 (6 bases). Trimming shortened V by 6 bases and J by 7 bases, and 13 bases separated the two germline ends. The CDR3 spans 13 residues. Germline CDR1 SNHLY, CDR2 FYNNEI. The CDR3 DNA sequence: TGTGCCAGCAGCCAAGGGACACCGAATGAGCAGTTCTTC. Protein product: CASSQGTPNEQFF.

This CDR3 is CASSQDRGLTEAFF. The CDR3 DNA follows: TGTGCCAGCAGCCAAGACAGGGGGCTAACTGAAGCTTTCTTT. The chain links TRBV4-2 to TRBJ1-1; 8 bases fit TRBD1. This CDR3 has 14 residues. CDR1 is LGHNA and CDR2 is YNFKEQ in the germline V gene. J was trimmed by 5 bases and V by 0 bases; bases with no gene match: 2.

The V call is TRBV3-1 (or the pseudogene TRBV3-2), the J call TRBJ2-7, with 10 bases that match TRBD2. CDR1 and CDR2 from the germline V gene are LGHDT and YNNKEL (reference sequence). This CDR3 has 16 amino acids. V was clipped by 7 bases and J by 3 bases; unmatched bases: 12. The CDR3 protein is CASTPSPIAGGYEQYF. CDR3 DNA sequence: TGTGCCAGCACACCTTCCCCTATAGCGGGGGGCTACGAGCAGTACTTC.

This clone was counted a single time. The chain employs TRBV27 and TRBJ1-1; the D gene is possibly TRBD1 (5 bases). The V and J ends lost 4 bases and 5 bases respectively, with 14 bases between them. CDR1 is MNHEY, CDR2 SMNVEV, per germline (reference sequence). This CDR3 is built from 14 residues. The chain's CDR3 is CASSSTGGRTEAFF. CDR3 in DNA: TGTGCCAGCAGTTCTACAGGTGGGAGGACTGAAGCTTTCTTT.

The gene calls are TRBV19 and TRBJ1-5, with TRBD1 identical over 9 bases. In germline, CDR1 is LNHDA, CDR2 SQIVND (reference sequence). The CDR3 contains 15 residues. Trimming cost V 3 bases and J 4 bases; bases outside gene matches: 4. The CDR3 region is CASSMGTGRNQPQHF. CDR3 nucleotides: TGTGCCAGTAGTATGGGGACAGGGAGGAATCAGCCCCAGCATTTT.

The chain couples TRBV10-1 to TRBJ2-2; D gene ambiguous. The V gene lost 3 bases and the J gene lost 8 bases, with 4 bases spanning the gap. The germline CDR1 and CDR2 sequences are WNHNN and SYGVQD (reference sequence). The CDR3 is 11 amino acids. This CDR3 reads CASSDSGELFF. CDR3 sequence (DNA): TGCGCCAGCAGTGACTCGGGGGAGCTGTTTTTT.